This TCR beta chain was documented in a study of glioma-infiltrating T cells after dendritic cell vaccination. Looking at the study overall: Monocyte-derived dendritic cells, cultured 7 to 8 days with IL-4 and GM-CSF, were pulsed with autologous tumor lysate. Study-level findings and limits: No direct clonality-survival link was found; a diverse polyclonal response may matter.

Germline lookup yields CDR1 SEHNR and CDR2 FQNEAQ (reference sequence). The length of the CDR3 is 13 residues. The V and J ends lost 5 bases and 8 bases respectively, with 13 bases between them. Regarding time point: after dendritic cell vaccination, including at tumor progression/relapse. TCRdb's table, derived via immunoSEQ multiplex PCR, lists solely in-frame clones and lacks some. The sample includes 110,000 or so clones, around 87% of them seen just once. This clone was detected a few times. Its antigen is not known. This specimen consisted of blood, obtained after dendritic cell vaccination. V gene TRBV7-9 combines with J gene TRBJ2-1; TRBD2 might be the D (6 bases). The receptor was derived from a human donor with glioblastoma. The CDR3 DNA is TGTGCCAGCAGCCCTAGACTAGTCGATGAGCAGTTCTTC. It yields the protein CASSPRLVDEQFF.